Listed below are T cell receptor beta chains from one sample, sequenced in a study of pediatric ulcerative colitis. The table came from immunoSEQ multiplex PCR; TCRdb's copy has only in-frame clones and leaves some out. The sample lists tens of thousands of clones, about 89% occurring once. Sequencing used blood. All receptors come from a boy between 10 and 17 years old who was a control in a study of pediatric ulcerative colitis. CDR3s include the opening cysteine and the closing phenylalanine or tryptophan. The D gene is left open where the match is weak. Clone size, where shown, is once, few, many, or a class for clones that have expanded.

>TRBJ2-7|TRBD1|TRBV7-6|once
CASSFGQGQYEQYF
TGTGCCAGCAGCTTCGGACAGGGCCAGTACGAGCAGTACTTC
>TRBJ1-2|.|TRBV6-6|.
CASTLGWGLDYGYTF
TGTGCCAGCACCTTAGGATGGGGGCTAGACTATGGCTACACCTTC
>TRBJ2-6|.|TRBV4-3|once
CASSTRSTFSGANVLTF
TGCGCCAGCAGCACTCGCTCGACATTCTCGGGGGCCAACGTCCTGACTTTC
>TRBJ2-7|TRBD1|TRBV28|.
CAGSPGQGLYEQYF
TGTGCCGGATCACCGGGACAGGGACTATACGAGCAGTACTTC
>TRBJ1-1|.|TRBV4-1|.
CASSQNQGPGLNTEAFF
TGCGCCAGCAGCCAAAACCAGGGCCCAGGGCTGAACACTGAAGCTTTCTTT
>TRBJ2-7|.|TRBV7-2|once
CASSPVPPGKYF
TGTGCCAGCAGCCCAGTCCCCCCAGGAAAGTACTTC
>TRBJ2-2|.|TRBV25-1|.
CASSELWSTGELFF
TGTGCCAGCAGTGAGCTCTGGAGCACCGGGGAGCTGTTTTTT
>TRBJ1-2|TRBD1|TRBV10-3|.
CAISGQGGDGYTF
TGTGCCATCAGTGGACAGGGGGGGGATGGCTACACCTTC
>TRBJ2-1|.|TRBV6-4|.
CASSTGYEQFF
TGTGCCAGCAGCACCGGGTATGAGCAGTTCTTC
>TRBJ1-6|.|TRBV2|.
CASSGEGNNSPLHF
TGTGCCAGCAGTGGGGAGGGGAACAATTCACCCCTCCACTTT
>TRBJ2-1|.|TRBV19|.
CASSPLQGGHEQFF
TGTGCCAGTAGCCCCCTGCAGGGTGGACATGAGCAGTTCTTC
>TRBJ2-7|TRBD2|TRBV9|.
CASSVSGSARYAQYF
TGTGCCAGCAGCGTCAGCGGGAGCGCCCGCTACGCGCAGTACTTC
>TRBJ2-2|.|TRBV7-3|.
CASSQTTGWNTGELFF
TGTGCCAGCAGCCAGACGACAGGCTGGAACACCGGGGAGCTGTTTTTT
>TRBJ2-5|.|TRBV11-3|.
CASSSRQGGRETQYF
TGTGCCAGCAGCTCCCGACAGGGAGGGAGGGAGACCCAGTACTTC
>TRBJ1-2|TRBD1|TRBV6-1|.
CASSPGTGPYGYTF
TGTGCCAGCAGTCCCGGGACAGGGCCATATGGCTACACCTTC
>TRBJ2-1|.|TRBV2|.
CASSRDGAYNEQFF
TGTGCCAGCAGTCGGGACGGGGCCTACAATGAGCAGTTCTTC
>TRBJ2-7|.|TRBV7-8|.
CASSSTRLAHEQYF
TGTGCCAGCAGCTCCACCCGGCTAGCCCACGAGCAGTACTTC
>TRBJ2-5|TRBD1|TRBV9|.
CASSPRTGTETQYF
TGTGCCAGCAGCCCTCGGACAGGGACAGAGACCCAGTACTTC
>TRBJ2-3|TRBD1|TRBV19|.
CASSRQGDTQYF
TGTGCCAGTAGTCGACAGGGAGATACGCAGTATTTT
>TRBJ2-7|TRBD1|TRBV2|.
CASKERRDRVYEQYF
TGTGCCAGCAAAGAGCGGAGGGACAGGGTCTACGAGCAGTACTTC
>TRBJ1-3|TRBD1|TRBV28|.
CASSAGTGLLAGNTIYF
TGTGCCAGCAGTGCCGGGACAGGGCTCCTAGCTGGAAACACCATATATTTT
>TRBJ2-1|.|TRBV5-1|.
CASSLAGTSEQFF
TGCGCCAGCAGCTTAGCAGGGACATCGGAGCAGTTCTTC
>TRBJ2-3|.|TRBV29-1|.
CSVRIGTSTDTQYF
TGCAGCGTTAGAATAGGGACAAGCACAGATACGCAGTATTTT
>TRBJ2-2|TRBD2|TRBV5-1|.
CASSLVAGENTGELFF
TGCGCCAGCAGCTTGGTAGCGGGGGAGAACACCGGGGAGCTGTTTTTT
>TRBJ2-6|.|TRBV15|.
CATSSAGDSGANVLTF
TGTGCCACCAGCAGCGCAGGGGACTCTGGGGCCAACGTCCTGACTTTC
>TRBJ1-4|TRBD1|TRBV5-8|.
CASSVRDSVEKLFF
TGTGCCAGCAGCGTCCGGGACAGCGTCGAAAAACTGTTTTTT
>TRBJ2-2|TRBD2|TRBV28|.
CASSLVTSGRNTGELFF
TGTGCCAGCAGTTTAGTAACCAGCGGGAGGAACACCGGGGAGCTGTTTTTT
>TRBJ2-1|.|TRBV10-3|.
CAISEPLNRGGNGEQFF
TGTGCCATCAGTGAGCCACTAAACAGGGGAGGTAATGGTGAGCAGTTCTTC
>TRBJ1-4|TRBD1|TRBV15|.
CATSRNTGEAEKLFF
TGTGCCACCAGCAGGAATACAGGGGAGGCGGAAAAACTGTTTTTT
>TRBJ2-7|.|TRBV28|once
CASSFYGTPPYEQYF
TGTGCCAGCAGTTTTTACGGGACACCACCCTACGAGCAGTACTTC
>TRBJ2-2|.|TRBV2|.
CASTLQGISGELFF
TGTGCCAGCACGTTACAGGGTATCTCCGGGGAGCTGTTTTTT
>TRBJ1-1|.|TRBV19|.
CASGRDPTGTFHGFF
TGTGCCAGTGGTCGAGATCCGACAGGTACTTTTCATGGTTTCTTT
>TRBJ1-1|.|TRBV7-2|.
CASSLNPWNTEAFF
TGTGCCAGCAGCTTAAATCCCTGGAACACTGAAGCTTTCTTT
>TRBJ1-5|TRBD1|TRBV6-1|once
CASSYDRVQPQHF
TGTGCCAGCAGTTATGACAGGGTTCAGCCCCAGCATTTT
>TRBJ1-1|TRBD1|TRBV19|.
CASSPNPDRGGTTEAFF
TGTGCCAGTAGCCCGAACCCAGACAGGGGTGGAACAACTGAAGCTTTCTTT
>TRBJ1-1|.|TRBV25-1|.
CASSEYTTNTEAFF
TGTGCCAGCAGTGAATATACAACGAACACTGAAGCTTTCTTT